The present T cell receptor (beta chain) was sequenced within a study of CD8 T cells in ankylosing spondylitis. Study-wide results and caveats: Ankylosing spondylitis blood appeared to carry a characteristic TCR beta motif of several highly homologous variants.

This clonotype was counted many times. The antigen is unknown. TCRdb reprocessed the 5' RACE reads via MiXCR and lists one record per CDR3 protein. This table has some 15,000 distinct CDR3 sequences, roughly 8% appearing once. Trimming stripped 0 bases from V and 0 bases from J, with 9 bases between. Per germline, CDR1 SGHRS and CDR2 YFSETQ. The CDR3 extends over 16 amino acids. This clonotype originated in a male donor with ankylosing spondylitis or in good health (not recorded which). The chain is built from TRBV5-1 and TRBJ2-2, with D unclear. The specimen sequenced was blood. This CDR3 is CASSLVGVSNTGELFF. The CDR3 region has the DNA TGCGCCAGCAGCTTGGTTGGGGTTTCGAACACCGGGGAGCTGTTTTTT.